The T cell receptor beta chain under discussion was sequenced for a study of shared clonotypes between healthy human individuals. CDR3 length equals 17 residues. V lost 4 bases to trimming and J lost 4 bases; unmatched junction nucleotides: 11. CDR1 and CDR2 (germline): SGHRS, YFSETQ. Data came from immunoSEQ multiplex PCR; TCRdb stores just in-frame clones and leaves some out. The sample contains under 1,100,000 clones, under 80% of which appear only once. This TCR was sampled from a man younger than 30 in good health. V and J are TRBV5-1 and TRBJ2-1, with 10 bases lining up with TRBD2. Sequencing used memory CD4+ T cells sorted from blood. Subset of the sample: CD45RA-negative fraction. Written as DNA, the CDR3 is TGCGCCAGCAGCCCTGGAATAGCGGGGGGACTATACAATGAGCAGTTCTTC. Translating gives CASSPGIAGGLYNEQFF.